The 28 T cell receptor beta chains below come from one sample, sequenced in a study of T cells after yellow fever vaccination. TCRdb reanalysed the 5' RACE reads using MiXCR and keeps one entry per CDR3 protein. The sample records 610,000 or so distinct CDR3 sequences, over 9% being singletons. The sample was PBMCs, taken on the day of the yellow fever booster vaccination. The receptors shown here come from a man aged 30 to 39 who received the YFV17D yellow fever vaccine.

In its sample, this clonotype was seen a few times. The CDR3 nucleotides are TGCAGCGTTAAGTTAGGATATGAGCAGTTCTTC. Its translation is CSVKLGYEQFF. The chain uses TRBV29-1 and TRBJ2-1; the D is unclear. This CDR3 is 11 amino acids long. The V end was cut by 5 bases, the J end by 8 bases, with 10 bases between. Germline-derived CDR1 and CDR2 are SQVTM and ANQGSEA.

The rearrangement links TRBV27 to TRBJ1-1; D possibly corresponds to TRBD1 (5 bases). Trimming shortened V by 0 bases and J by 1 base, and 12 bases separated the two germline ends. Germline-derived CDR1 and CDR2 are MNHEY and SMNVEV (reference sequence). The CDR3 contains 16 residues. CDR3 in amino acids: CASSLSATTGNTEAFF. The CDR3, as DNA: TGTGCCAGCAGTTTATCCGCAACAACAGGGAACACTGAAGCTTTCTTT.

This clonotype appeared a few times. The chain carries TRBV6-2 or TRBV6-3 and TRBJ2-1; D gene unclear. The CDR3 sequence is 12 residues long. V dropped 3 bases and J dropped 10 bases, with 10 bases sitting between them. The germline V gene encodes CDR1 MNHEY and CDR2 SVGEGT. CDR3 protein: CASSYAVREQFF. CDR3 nucleotide sequence: TGTGCCAGCAGTTATGCTGTTCGGGAGCAGTTCTTC.

This clonotype came up a few times. The rearrangement links TRBV27 to TRBJ2-1; unclear D gene. This CDR3 contains 16 residues. V lost 6 bases to trimming and J lost 0 bases, with 15 bases between them. Per germline, CDR1 MNHEY and CDR2 SMNVEV (reference sequence). In DNA form, the CDR3 reads TGTGCCAGCAGCTACCGACCCCCGAGCTCCTACAATGAGCAGTTCTTC. Protein sequence: CASSYRPPSSYNEQFF.

The chain uses TRBV10-3 and TRBJ2-4, with 8 bases lining up with TRBD2. The germline CDR1 and CDR2 sequences are ENHRY and SYGVKD. V lost 3 bases to trimming and J lost 0 bases; unmatched junction nucleotides: 16. CDR3 length: 20 amino acids. Here the CDR3 reads CAISDPERESKSLAKNIQYF. The CDR3 bases are TGTGCCATCAGTGACCCAGAGCGGGAGAGCAAATCCCTAGCCAAAAACATTCAGTACTTC.

CDR3 amino acids: CSAHIRDGLYEQFF. In DNA, the CDR3 is TGCAGTGCTCACATCCGGGACGGCTTATACGAGCAGTTCTTC. The chain couples TRBV20-1 to TRBJ2-1; D could derive from TRBD1 or TRBD2 (5 bases each). The CDR3 is made up of 14 amino acids. V was trimmed by 5 bases and J by 10 bases, leaving 21 bases between them. Germline CDR1 DFQATT, CDR2 SNEGSKA (reference sequence).

V gene TRBV7-2 combines with J gene TRBJ2-7; D gene unclear. Trimming removed 5 bases at V and 5 bases at J, with 7 bases between. Germline CDR1 SGHTA, CDR2 FQGNSA. The CDR3 covers 11 residues. CDR3 coding DNA: TGTGCCAGCAGCAAAACCCACGAGCAGTACTTC. This gives the protein CASSKTHEQYF.

In this sample, this clonotype turned up once. CDR3 residues: CASSPLTETQYF. CDR3 in DNA: TGTGCCAGCAGTCCCCTAACGGAGACCCAGTACTTC. The chain uses TRBV28 and TRBJ2-5; D gene ambiguous. Looked up from germline, CDR1 is MDHEN and CDR2 is SYDVKM. Trimming removed 5 bases at V and 5 bases at J, with 9 bases between. This CDR3 is 12 amino acids long.

The CDR3 DNA reads TGCGCCAGCAGTCAATCAGAGGACCACTGGGACTTATACAATGAGCAGTTCTTC. It specifies CASSQSEDHWDLYNEQFF. This chain links TRBV23-1 with TRBJ2-1; D is perhaps TRBD2 (6 bases). TRBV23-1 is an ORF, and what it does is uncertain. This CDR3 spans 18 amino acids. V shed 0 bases and J shed 4 bases, with 19 bases lying between them.

A few counts support this clonotype. V usage is TRBV7-2 and J usage is TRBJ1-2; the match to TRBD1 covers 7 bases. CDR1 SGHTA and CDR2 FQGNSA come from the germline V gene. V lost 1 base, J lost 6 bases, and 5 bases stayed unmatched. This CDR3 spans 14 amino acids. The CDR3 reads CASSLGDRADGYTF. The CDR3 coding sequence is TGTGCCAGCAGCTTAGGCGACAGGGCGGATGGCTACACCTTC.

This clonotype turned up a few times. This sequence joins TRBV15 and TRBJ2-1; D remains ambiguous. The CDR3 runs to 15 residues. The germline gives CDR1 LNHNV, CDR2 YYDKDF (reference sequence). V lost 4 bases and J 5 bases, leaving 15 bases between the germline ends. The CDR3, as DNA: TGTGCCACCAGCAACCCCCGGACCATCAACAATGAGCAGTTCTTC. Protein sequence: CATSNPRTINNEQFF. The entire variable domain, with the rest obtained from reference TRBV15 and TRBJ2-1, is as follows: DAMVIQNPRYQVTQFGKPVTLSCSQTLNHNVMYWYQQKSSQAPKLLFHYYDKDFNNEADTPDNFQSRRPNTSFCFLDIRSPGLGDTAMYLCATSNPRTINNEQFFGPGTRLTVL.

Only a few counts were recorded for this clonotype. This rearrangement joins TRBV6-1 to TRBJ1-4; 9 nucleotides align to TRBD1. The length of the CDR3 is 17 residues. V shed 5 bases, J shed 7 bases, and the junction held 14 bases outside the gene matches. The germline CDR1 and CDR2 sequences are MNHNS and SASEGT. The CDR3 coding sequence is TGTGCCAGCAGTCTTCACAGGGGGCCTCCGGGTGGTGAAAAACTGTTTTTT. Translated, it gives CASSLHRGPPGGEKLFF.

This clonotype was counted between two and nine times. The V call is TRBV6-1, the J call TRBJ2-1; 7 nucleotides match TRBD1. Germline trimming cut 6 bases from V and 2 bases from J; bases unmatched to any gene: 4. From germline, CDR1 is MNHNS and CDR2 SASEGT. This CDR3 comprises 14 residues. CDR3 amino acids: CASRPGQPYNEQFF. The CDR3 DNA reads TGTGCCAGCAGGCCGGGACAGCCCTACAATGAGCAGTTCTTC.

The V call is TRBV19, the J call TRBJ2-2, with D perhaps matching TRBD1 or TRBD2 (6 bases each). Germline V lookup: CDR1 LNHDA, CDR2 SQIVND (reference sequence). Trimming took off 7 bases at V and 3 bases at J, with 15 bases between the two ends. This CDR3 has 15 residues. In nucleotides, the CDR3 is TGTGCCAGTATCCCCCGGGGGCTTTACACCGGGGAGCTGTTTTTT. This translates into CASIPRGLYTGELFF.

The gene calls are TRBV5-1 and TRBJ1-1, with D unresolved. This CDR3 has 16 amino acids. V lost 2 bases to trimming and J lost 4 bases, with 18 bases between them. The germline CDR1 and CDR2 sequences are SGHRS and YFSETQ. The CDR3 DNA is TGCGCCAGCAGCTTTTACGATGTTGGAGGCGGCACTGAAGCTTTCTTT. The encoded protein is CASSFYDVGGGTEAFF.

The gene calls are TRBV15 and TRBJ2-7; 7 bases line up with TRBD1. Germline loops: CDR1 LNHNV, CDR2 YYDKDF (reference sequence). This CDR3 contains 14 residues. The ends lost 3 bases at V and 0 bases at J; junction bases unmatched: 2. CDR3 in DNA: TGTGCCACCAGCAGGGACAGGACCTCCTACGAGCAGTACTTC. Amino acid sequence: CATSRDRTSYEQYF.

The chain uses TRBV29-1 and TRBJ1-5; D is possibly TRBD1 (5 bases). The CDR3 covers 15 residues. V lost 7 bases to trimming and J lost 1 base, with 17 bases between them. Looked up from germline, CDR1 is SQVTM and CDR2 is ANQGSEA. The CDR3 region has the DNA TGCAGCGCCTCCCTTGGGGGGGGGAGCAATCAGCCCCAGCATTTT. Its translation is CSASLGGGSNQPQHF.

This clonotype was counted between two and nine times. The rearrangement links TRBV7-2 to TRBJ2-3, with 7 positions matching TRBD1. The germline gives CDR1 SGHTA, CDR2 FQGNSA. This CDR3 contains 15 residues. The junction had 7 bases not matched to a gene; V was cut back by 3 bases and J by 4 bases. The CDR3 protein is CASSFEGQRADTQYF. As DNA, the CDR3 is TGTGCCAGCAGCTTCGAGGGACAGAGGGCAGATACGCAGTATTTT.

The chain's CDR3 is CASGSATDTQYF. Here the CDR3 DNA reads TGTGCTAGTGGTTCCGCCACAGATACGCAGTATTTT. The chain couples TRBV12-5 to TRBJ2-3; no clear D. This CDR3 contains 12 residues. The ends were cut back, 4 bases at V and 2 bases at J, with 4 bases in the middle. Germline CDR1 LGHNT, CDR2 FRNRAP.

This clonotype came up many times. The rearrangement joins TRBV5-1 to TRBJ2-3; no definite D call. The CDR3 runs 14 residues. Trimming removed 2 bases at V and 8 bases at J, with 15 bases between. Per germline, CDR1 SGHRS and CDR2 YFSETQ. CDR3 in amino acids: CASSLDPGLGTQYF. CDR3 sequence (DNA): TGCGCCAGCAGCTTAGATCCCGGATTGGGTACGCAGTATTTT.

In its sample, this clonotype was seen a few times. The chain carries TRBV5-1 and TRBJ2-1; 12 bases agree with TRBD2. The CDR3 contains 18 residues. CDR1 and CDR2 from the germline V gene are SGHRS and YFSETQ. The V segment lost 1 base and the J segment 0 bases; nucleotides outside the gene matches: 5. In DNA, the CDR3 is TGCGCCAGCAGCTTGACGGCTAGCGGGAGGGCCTCCTACAATGAGCAGTTCTTC. Translating gives CASSLTASGRASYNEQFF.

CDR3 DNA sequence: TGTGCCAGCTCAAAGGGGGCGTCCTACAATGAGCAGTTCTTC. It specifies CASSKGASYNEQFF. V is TRBV18 and J is TRBJ2-1; 7 bases agree with TRBD1. Germline V gene sequence: CDR1 KGHSH, CDR2 LQKENI. The CDR3 extends over 14 amino acids. With 5 bases clipped from V and 1 base from J, the junction kept 2 bases outside the gene matches.

J is TRBJ2-1 and V is TRBV7-2, with a possible D match to TRBD2 (6 bases). The germline CDR1 and CDR2 sequences are SGHTA and FQGNSA. Trimming removed 4 bases at V and 0 bases at J, with 10 bases between. This CDR3 contains 15 residues. The CDR3 DNA reads TGTGCCAGCAGCTCCCGACTAGGCTCCTACAATGAGCAGTTCTTC. This codes for CASSSRLGSYNEQFF.

The chain couples TRBV6-5 to TRBJ2-3; D assignment may be TRBD1 or TRBD2 (6 bases each). V gave up 10 bases and J gave up 4 bases, with 15 bases separating them. Looked up from germline, CDR1 is MNHEY and CDR2 is SVGAGI. The CDR3 extends over 13 amino acids. The CDR3 bases are TGTGCCACCAGAAAGGGGGGTGCAGATACGCAGTATTTT. Its translation: CATRKGGADTQYF.

This clonotype was counted between two and nine times. The chain employs TRBV7-9 and TRBJ2-5; D is perhaps TRBD2 (6 bases). The CDR3 is 16 amino acids. The V gene lost 6 bases and the J gene lost 5 bases, with 22 bases spanning the gap. Germline V lookup: CDR1 SEHNR, CDR2 FQNEAQ (reference sequence). The CDR3 nucleotides read TGTGCCAGCAGACTCTCTGGGACTGCCATCGATGAGACCCAGTACTTC. Translation gives CASRLSGTAIDETQYF.

This clonotype came up a few times. CDR3 protein: CASRLGTMGEQYF. DNA for the CDR3: TGTGCCAGCAGACTTGGGACTATGGGGGAGCAGTACTTC. This chain uses TRBV6-2 or TRBV6-3 with TRBJ2-7, with 7 nucleotides matching TRBD2. The CDR3 spans 13 residues. Germline CDR1 is MNHEY and CDR2 is SVGEGT. With 6 bases clipped from V and 7 bases from J, the junction kept 9 bases outside the gene matches.

The sample holds one count of this clonotype. The chain combines TRBV12-3 or TRBV12-4 with TRBJ2-3; TRBD1 aligns across 9 bases. V lost 5 bases to trimming and J lost 6 bases; unmatched junction nucleotides: 6. CDR3 length equals 14 residues. Written as DNA, the CDR3 is TGTGCCAGCAGTGAGGGACAGGGTCCGGATACGCAGTATTTT. Its protein is CASSEGQGPDTQYF.

The rearrangement joins TRBV7-3 to TRBJ2-3, with 12 positions matching TRBD2. This CDR3 has 20 amino acids. V dropped 4 bases and J dropped 0; count of bases not matched to a gene: 14. The germline CDR1 and CDR2 sequences are SGHTA and FQGTGA. The CDR3 coding sequence is TGTGCCAGCAGCTCTCCGGGACTAGCGGGCCTCGGATCTAGCACAGATACGCAGTATTTT. Translated, it gives CASSSPGLAGLGSSTDTQYF.